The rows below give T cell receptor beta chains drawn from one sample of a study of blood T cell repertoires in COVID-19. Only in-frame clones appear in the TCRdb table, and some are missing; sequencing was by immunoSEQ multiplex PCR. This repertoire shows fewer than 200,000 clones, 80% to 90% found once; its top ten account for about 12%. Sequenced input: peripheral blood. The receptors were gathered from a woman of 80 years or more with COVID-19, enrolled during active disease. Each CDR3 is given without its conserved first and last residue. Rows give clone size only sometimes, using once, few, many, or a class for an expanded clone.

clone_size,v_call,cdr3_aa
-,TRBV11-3,ASSLPLNTGELF
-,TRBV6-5,ASSYYGSSYNEQF
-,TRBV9,ASSVTPGSGGPSEQY
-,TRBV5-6,ASSSSIRQGYYGYT
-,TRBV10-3,AIRKDRVNTEAF
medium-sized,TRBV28,ASSVDRVGDTQY
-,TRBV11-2,ASSLDRVSGPQH
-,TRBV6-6,ASSYAYTDTQY
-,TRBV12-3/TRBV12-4,ASSSYGTIY
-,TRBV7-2,ASSLAGAGTEAF
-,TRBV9,ASSVRQDFYEQY
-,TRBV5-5,ASSRTGGSYEQY
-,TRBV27,ASSLSYVSSYEQY
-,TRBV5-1,ASSSEPVNEQF
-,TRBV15,ATSREAGGADTQY
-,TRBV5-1,ASSLVLVAGGRVAGELF
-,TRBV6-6,ASRRDRGVSYEQY
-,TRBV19,ASSIGTAQPQH
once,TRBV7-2,ASSSVGFTGELF
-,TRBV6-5,ASQDWTNNWELF
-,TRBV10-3,AISDDAGAGVNSPLH
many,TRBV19,ASSIDPRAGGWTEAF
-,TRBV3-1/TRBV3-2,ASRTSTEAF
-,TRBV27,ASSFGQTYEQY
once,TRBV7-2,ASSFVRGTGELF
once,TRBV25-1,ASSEFKGAGYGYT
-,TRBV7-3,ASSSSGGGDTQY
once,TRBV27,ASSLIGGRTDTQY
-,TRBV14,ASSQAGGNQPQH
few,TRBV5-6,ASSLGLASEQY
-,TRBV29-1,SVVAGGSSGELF
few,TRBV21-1,ASRPLSGTEDGYT
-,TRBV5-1,ASSFSWDRGRETQY
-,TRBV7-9,ASSEQGNTEAF
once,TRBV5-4,ASSFAPGLLYGYT
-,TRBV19,ASSFQGWDEQF
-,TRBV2,ASRRAGSGSYNEQF
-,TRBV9,ASSVASSYNSPLH
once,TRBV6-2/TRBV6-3,ASSYPGTSGGGDTQY
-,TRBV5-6,ASSSSQGAGNTIY
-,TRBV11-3,ASSSRQGWGYEQY
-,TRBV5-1,ASSSEGAVNTGELF
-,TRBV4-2,ASSQDKWRGYEQY
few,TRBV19,ASRQGINQPQH
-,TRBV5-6,ASSLVGINYGYT
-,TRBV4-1,ASSPGEQYYGYT
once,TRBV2,ASSSDRQNSPLH
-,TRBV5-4,ASSLGVAGPRGDTQY
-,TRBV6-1,ASSGLGVEPNEKLF
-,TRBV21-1,ASSRRDSSLDDYGYT
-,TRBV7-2,ASSLGGTGSAKNIQY
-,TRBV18,ASSLGLYYEQY
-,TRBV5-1,ASSLGLAVNSYEQY